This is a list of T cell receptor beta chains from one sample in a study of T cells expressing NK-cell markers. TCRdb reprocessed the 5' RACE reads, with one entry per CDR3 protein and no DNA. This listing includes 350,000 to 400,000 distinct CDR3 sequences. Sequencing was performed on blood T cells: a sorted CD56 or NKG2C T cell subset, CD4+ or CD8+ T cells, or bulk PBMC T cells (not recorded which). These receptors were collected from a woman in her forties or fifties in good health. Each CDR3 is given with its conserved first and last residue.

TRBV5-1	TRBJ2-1	CASSLEAFNEQFF
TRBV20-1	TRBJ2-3	CSAIGTGWAQYF
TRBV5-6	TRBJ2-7	CASSSPGPHYEQYF
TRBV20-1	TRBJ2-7	CSARPIAGVLIEQYF
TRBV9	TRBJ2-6	CASSASLHNGANVLTF
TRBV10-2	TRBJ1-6	CASSPTGNSPLHF
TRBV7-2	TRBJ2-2	CASRFLARSGELFF
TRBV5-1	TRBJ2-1	CASKRVYEQFF
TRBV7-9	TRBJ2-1	CASSGTSGRAEQFF
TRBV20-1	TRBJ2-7	CSVESGRASSYEQYF
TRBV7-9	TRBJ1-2	CASSRGVGYTF
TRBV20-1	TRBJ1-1	CSATGTSQTHEAFF
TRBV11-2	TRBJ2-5	CASSLGDWETQYF
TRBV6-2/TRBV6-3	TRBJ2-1	CASSYAGSYNEQFF
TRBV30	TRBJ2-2	CAWRNTANTGELFF
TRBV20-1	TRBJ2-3	CSYPDRARADTQYF
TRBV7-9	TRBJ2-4	CASSLVAGLAKNIQYF
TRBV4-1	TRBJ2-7	CASSPRGDGFYEQYF
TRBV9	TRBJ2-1	CASSVSGGAWDEQFF
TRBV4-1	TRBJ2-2	CASSLTTGVSGGELFF
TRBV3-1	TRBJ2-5	CASGQGQETQYF
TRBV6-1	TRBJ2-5	CASSDREGGTLGETQYF
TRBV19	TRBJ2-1	CASSIPSGRGDNEQFF
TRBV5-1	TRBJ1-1	CASRLGDGEAFF
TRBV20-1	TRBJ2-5	CSARPPGGETQYF
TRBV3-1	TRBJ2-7	CASSQEPRGRYEQYF
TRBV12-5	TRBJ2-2	CASGLVTWELFF
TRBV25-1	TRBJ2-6	CASSVGGANVLTF
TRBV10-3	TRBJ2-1	CAIRDLNRDTYNEQFF
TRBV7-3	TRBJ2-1	CASSLDRGSGNEQFF
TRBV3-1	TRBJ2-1	CASSQWRDSGRFF
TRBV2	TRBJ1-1	CATEEQGGNTEAFF
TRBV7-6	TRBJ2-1	CASSLSQRGEQFF
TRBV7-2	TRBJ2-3	CASSSAATGGRDTQYF
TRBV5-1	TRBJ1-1	CASADRGVEAFF
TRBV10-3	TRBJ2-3	CAISPGTSGSGDTQYF
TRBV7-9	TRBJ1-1	CASTSQRGGQNTEAFF
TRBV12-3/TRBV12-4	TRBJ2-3	CASSLDHRGDTQYF